This T cell receptor (beta chain) was identified during a study of T cell repertoires in cytomegalovirus infection. At the level of the study: TCR beta signatures that were public indicated CMV infection and matching HLA type. Study-wide points: Of the TCR beta families, the public ones yielded a cumulative frequency that identified carriers of CMV plus the relevant HLA.

From the reads, TCRdb called clonotypes with MiXCR, one entry per CDR3 protein. The table has some 110,000 distinct CDR3 sequences, roughly a tenth seen once. This clonotype was seen many times. Its target is unknown. The V and J ends lost 0 bases and 4 bases, in that order; junction bases with no gene match: 4. The CDR3 loop spans 16 amino acids. From germline, CDR1 is LGHNA and CDR2 YSLEER. Input material: PBMCs, sequenced either directly or after in vitro stimulation (not recorded which). The chain is built from TRBV4-3 and TRBJ2-1, with 9 bases matching TRBD2. The source is a human donor in good health (CMV status not recorded). Some clones in this sample may be carry-over from other donors' samples. The CDR3 nucleotides are TGCGCCAGCAGCCAAGAGAGGACTAGCGCTTACAATGAGCAGTTCTTC. Encoded protein: CASSQERTSAYNEQFF.